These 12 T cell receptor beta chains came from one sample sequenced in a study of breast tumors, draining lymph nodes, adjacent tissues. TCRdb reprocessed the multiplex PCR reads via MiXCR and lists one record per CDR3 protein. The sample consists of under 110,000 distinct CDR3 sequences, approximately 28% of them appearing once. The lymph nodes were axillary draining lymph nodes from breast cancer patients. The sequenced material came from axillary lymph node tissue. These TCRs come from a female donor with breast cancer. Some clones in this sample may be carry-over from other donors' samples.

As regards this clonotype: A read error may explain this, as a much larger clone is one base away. Here the CDR3 reads CASSHAGQAREQYF. The CDR3 nucleotides read TGTGCCAGCAGTCACGCAGGACAGGCCCGCGAGCAGTACTTC. This chain connects TRBV6-5 to TRBJ2-7, with 7 bases lining up with TRBD1. From germline, CDR1 is MNHEY and CDR2 SVGAGI. The CDR3 loop spans 14 amino acids. V lost 5 bases and J lost 6; bases outside the gene matches: 10.

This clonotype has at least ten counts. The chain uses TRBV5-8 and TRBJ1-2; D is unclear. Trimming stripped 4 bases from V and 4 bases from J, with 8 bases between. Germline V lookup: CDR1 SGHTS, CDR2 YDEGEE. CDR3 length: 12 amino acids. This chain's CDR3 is CASSPRAYGYTF. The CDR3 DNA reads TGTGCCAGCAGCCCACGGGCCTATGGCTACACCTTC.

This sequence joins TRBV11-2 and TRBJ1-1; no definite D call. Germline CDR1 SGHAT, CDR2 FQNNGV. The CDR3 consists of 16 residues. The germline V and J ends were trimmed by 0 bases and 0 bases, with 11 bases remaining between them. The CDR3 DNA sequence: TGTGCCAGCAGCTTAGAAGGCCCGGCGGTGAACACTGAAGCTTTCTTT. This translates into CASSLEGPAVNTEAFF.

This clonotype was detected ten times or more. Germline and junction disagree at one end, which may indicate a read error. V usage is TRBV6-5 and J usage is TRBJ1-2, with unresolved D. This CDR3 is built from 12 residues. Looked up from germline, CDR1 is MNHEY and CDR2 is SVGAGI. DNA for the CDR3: TGTGCCAGCAGTCACTCCCTTGGGGGCTACACCTTC. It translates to CASSHSLGGYTF.

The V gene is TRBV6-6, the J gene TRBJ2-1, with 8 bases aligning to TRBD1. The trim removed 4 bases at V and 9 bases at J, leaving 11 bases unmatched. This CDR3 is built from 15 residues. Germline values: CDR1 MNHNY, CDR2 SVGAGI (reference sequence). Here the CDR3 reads CASSCQGAGQSEQFF. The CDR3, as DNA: TGTGCCAGCAGTTGCCAGGGGGCGGGTCAGAGTGAGCAGTTCTTC.

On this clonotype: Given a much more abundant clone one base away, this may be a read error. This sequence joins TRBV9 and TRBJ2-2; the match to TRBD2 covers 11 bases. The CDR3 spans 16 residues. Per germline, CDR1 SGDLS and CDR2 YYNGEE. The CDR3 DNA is TGTGCCAGCAGCGGCCCTAGCGGGAGGTTCACCGGGGCGCTGTTTTTT. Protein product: CASSGPSGRFTGALFF.

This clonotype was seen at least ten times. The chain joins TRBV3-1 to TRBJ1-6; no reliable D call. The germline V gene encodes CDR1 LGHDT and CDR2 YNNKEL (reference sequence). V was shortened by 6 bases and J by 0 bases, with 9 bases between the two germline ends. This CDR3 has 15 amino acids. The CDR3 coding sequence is TGTGCCAGCAGTCCCAAGAGCTCCTATAATTCACCCCTCCACTTT. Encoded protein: CASSPKSSYNSPLHF.

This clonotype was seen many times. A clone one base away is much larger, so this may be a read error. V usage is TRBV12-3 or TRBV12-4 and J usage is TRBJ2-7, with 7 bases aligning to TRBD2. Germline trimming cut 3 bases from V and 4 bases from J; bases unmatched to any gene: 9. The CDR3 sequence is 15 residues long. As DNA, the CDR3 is TGTGCCAGCAGTTTCGTGGGTAGCGGGCTATACGAGCAGTACTTC. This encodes CASSFVGSGLYEQYF.

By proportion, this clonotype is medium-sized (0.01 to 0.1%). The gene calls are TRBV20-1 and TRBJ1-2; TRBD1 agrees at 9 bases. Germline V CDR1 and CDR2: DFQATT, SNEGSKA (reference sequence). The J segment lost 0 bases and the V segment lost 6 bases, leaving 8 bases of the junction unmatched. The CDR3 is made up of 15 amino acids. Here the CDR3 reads CSARDREDANYGYTF. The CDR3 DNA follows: TGCAGTGCAAGGGACAGGGAGGACGCTAACTATGGCTACACCTTC.

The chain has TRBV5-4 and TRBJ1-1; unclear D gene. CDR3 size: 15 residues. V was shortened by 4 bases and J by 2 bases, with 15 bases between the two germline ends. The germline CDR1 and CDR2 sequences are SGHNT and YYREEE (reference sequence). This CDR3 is CASSPEMGRNTEAFF. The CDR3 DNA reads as TGTGCCAGCAGCCCGGAGATGGGCAGAAACACTGAAGCTTTCTTT.

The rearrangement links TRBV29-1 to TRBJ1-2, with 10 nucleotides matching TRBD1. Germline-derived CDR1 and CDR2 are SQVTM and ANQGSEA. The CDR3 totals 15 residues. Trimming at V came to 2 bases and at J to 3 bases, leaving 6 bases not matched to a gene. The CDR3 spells CSVESTGQGDYGYTF. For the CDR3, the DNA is TGCAGCGTTGAAAGTACCGGACAGGGGGACTATGGCTACACCTTC. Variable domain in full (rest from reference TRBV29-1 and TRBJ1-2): SAVISQKPSRDICQRGTSLTIQCQVDSQVTMMFWYRQQPGQSLTLIATANQGSEATYESGFVIDKFPISRPNLTFSTLTVSNMSPEDSSIYLCSVESTGQGDYGYTFGSGTRLTVV.

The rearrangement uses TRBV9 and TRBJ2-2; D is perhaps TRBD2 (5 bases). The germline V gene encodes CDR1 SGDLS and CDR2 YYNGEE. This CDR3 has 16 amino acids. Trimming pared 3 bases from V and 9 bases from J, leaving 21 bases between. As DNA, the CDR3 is TGTGCCAGCAGCGGAATTGCTGCGGGCCGAAGGAGGGAGCTGTTTTTT. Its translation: CASSGIAAGRRRELFF.